This paragraph covers one TCR beta chain sequence. Trimming removed 5 bases from V and 0 bases from J; junction bases left unmatched: 12. This CDR3 has 17 amino acids. CDR1 and CDR2 (germline): SEHNR, FQNEAQ (reference sequence). The sample belongs to a study of blood T cell repertoires in COVID-19. The overall study: In each case, the material was cDNA or gDNA derived from T cells, B-cell-depleted T cells, or PBMCs.

Some clones are missing from TCRdb's copy, which holds only in-frame ones; the method was immunoSEQ multiplex PCR. The top ten clones hold about 14% of a sample with about 300,000 clones, 65% to 90% of them seen once. The sequenced sample was peripheral blood. The sequence came from a human donor in a cohort sampled during active COVID-19. This chain joins TRBV7-9 and TRBJ1-1, with 7 bases that match TRBD1. The CDR3 coding sequence is TGTGCCAGCAGCCAGAAAGGGGGCGGGCCCATGAACACTGAAGCTTTCTTT. Its translation: CASSQKGGGPMNTEAFF. The variable domain in full, with the rest retrieved from reference TRBV7-9 and TRBJ1-1, is DTGVSQNPRHKITKRGQNVTFRCDPISEHNRLYWYRQTLGQGPEFLTYFQNEAQLEKSRLLSDRFSAERPKGSFSTLEIQRTEQGDSAMYLCASSQKGGGPMNTEAFFGQGTRLTVV.